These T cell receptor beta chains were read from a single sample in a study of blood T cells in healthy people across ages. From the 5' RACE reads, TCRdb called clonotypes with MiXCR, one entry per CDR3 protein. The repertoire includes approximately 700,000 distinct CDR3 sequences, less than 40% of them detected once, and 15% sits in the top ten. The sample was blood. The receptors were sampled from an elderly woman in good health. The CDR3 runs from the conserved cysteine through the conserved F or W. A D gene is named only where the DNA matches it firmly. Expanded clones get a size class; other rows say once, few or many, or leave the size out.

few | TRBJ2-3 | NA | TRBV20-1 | CSASSGGPETDTQYF | TGCAGTGCTAGTTCCGGTGGTCCAGAAACCGATACGCAGTATTTT
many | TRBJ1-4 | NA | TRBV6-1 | CASSESGGGGEKLFF | TGTGCCAGCAGTGAAAGCGGCGGCGGGGGTGAAAAACTGTTTTTT
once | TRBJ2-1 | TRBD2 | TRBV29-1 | CSVTAGTSGSARSYNEQFF | TGCAGCGTGACGGCAGGGACTAGCGGGAGCGCCAGGTCCTACAATGAGCAGTTCTTC
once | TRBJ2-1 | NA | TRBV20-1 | CSATYDATTLNEQFF | TGCAGTGCCACCTACGACGCGACTACTCTAAATGAGCAGTTCTTC
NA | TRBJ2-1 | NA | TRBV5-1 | CASSPNTESYNEQFF | TGCGCCAGCAGCCCAAATACGGAATCCTACAATGAGCAGTTCTTC
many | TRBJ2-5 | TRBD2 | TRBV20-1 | CSAGRLAGQETQYF | TGCAGTGCTGGGCGGCTAGCGGGCCAAGAGACCCAGTACTTC
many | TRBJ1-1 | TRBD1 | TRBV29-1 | CSVKLPGTGNMNTEAFF | TGCAGCGTGAAGTTACCCGGGACAGGAAATATGAACACTGAAGCTTTCTTT
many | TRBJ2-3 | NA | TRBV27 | CASRRRITDTQYF | TGTGCCAGCAGGAGGCGGATCACAGATACGCAGTATTTT
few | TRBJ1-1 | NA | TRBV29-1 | CSAGTQEDTEAFF | TGCAGCGCCGGGACGCAAGAGGACACTGAAGCTTTCTTT
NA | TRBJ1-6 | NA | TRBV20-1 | CSARLPGPASPLHF | TGCAGTGCTAGACTTCCGGGACCTGCTTCACCCCTCCACTTT
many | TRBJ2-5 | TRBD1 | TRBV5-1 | CASSRRTGGETQYF | TGCGCCAGCAGCCGAAGGACAGGGGGGGAGACCCAGTACTTC
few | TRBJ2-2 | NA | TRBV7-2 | CASSAVTVNTGELFF | TGTGCCAGCAGCGCCGTGACGGTTAACACCGGGGAGCTGTTTTTT
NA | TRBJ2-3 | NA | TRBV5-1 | CASSLGQLGDTQYF | TGCGCCAGCAGCTTGGGACAGTTGGGAGATACGCAGTATTTT
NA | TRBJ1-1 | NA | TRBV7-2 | CASSAIVGNTEAFF | TGTGCCAGCAGCGCCATAGTGGGGAACACTGAAGCTTTCTTT